Listed below are T cell receptor beta chains from one sample, sequenced in a study of OX40 agonist ivuxolimab in advanced cancers. Here immunoSEQ multiplex PCR was the method, and the copy in TCRdb shows in-frame clones only, minus some. The profile shows almost 85,000 clones, 86% of them singletons. This specimen was CD4+ or CD8+ T cells sorted from blood, taken in a trial of the OX40 agonist ivuxolimab. The receptors come from an adult with an advanced solid tumor such as melanoma, head and neck, liver or kidney cancer. Each CDR3 is given with its conserved first and last residue. D genes are given only for firm matches. Expanded clones get a size class; other rows say once, few or many, or leave the size out.

>TRBV7-9|.|few|TRBJ2-1
CASSPSGGEFF
TGTGCCAGCAGCCCTTCGGGGGGCGAGTTCTTC
>TRBV4-3|.|few|TRBJ1-1
CASKLDRNTEAFF
TGCGCCAGCAAACTTGACAGGAACACTGAAGCTTTCTTT
>TRBV5-1|.|.|TRBJ2-5
CASGDPRGETQYF
TGCGCCAGCGGGGACCCACGCGGAGAGACCCAGTACTTC
>TRBV18|TRBD2|.|TRBJ2-2
CASSPPGLAGGSTGELFF
TGTGCCAGCTCACCACCGGGACTAGCGGGAGGCAGCACCGGGGAGCTGTTTTTT
>TRBV19|TRBD1|.|TRBJ1-4
CASRGQGYEKLFF
TGTGCCAGTAGGGGACAGGGGTATGAAAAACTGTTTTTT
>TRBV5-1|.|.|TRBJ2-5
CASSPLGAFAGEQYF
TGCGCCAGCAGCCCTCTGGGGGCGTTCGCTGGGGAGCAGTACTTC
>TRBV18|TRBD1|.|TRBJ1-6
CASSVQGYNSPLHF
TGTGCCAGCTCAGTACAGGGGTATAATTCACCCCTCCACTTT
>TRBV2|TRBD1|.|TRBJ1-5
CASTRDRGINQPQHF
TGTGCCAGCACCCGGGACAGGGGGATAAATCAGCCCCAGCATTTT
>TRBV6-6|.|.|TRBJ1-1
CASTLDGGTEAFF
TGTGCCAGCACCTTAGACGGGGGGACTGAAGCTTTCTTT
>TRBV6-5|TRBD1|.|TRBJ1-1
CASSLTGLNTEAFF
TGTGCCAGCAGCTTGACAGGGTTGAACACTGAAGCTTTCTTT
>TRBV18|TRBD2|.|TRBJ2-1
CASSQQGLAGLNEQFF
TGTGCCAGCTCCCAACAGGGACTAGCGGGTTTGAATGAGCAGTTCTTC
>TRBV11-2|.|.|TRBJ2-3
CASSGLFTDTQYF
TGTGCCAGCAGCGGACTGTTCACAGATACGCAGTATTTT
>TRBV18|.|.|TRBJ2-4
CASSPPEGGQAIQYF
TGTGCCAGCTCACCACCCGAGGGGGGGCAAGCCATTCAGTACTTC
>TRBV7-9|.|.|TRBJ1-4
CASILSKSETGATNEKLFF
TGTGCCAGCATCCTTAGCAAGTCCGAGACAGGCGCAACTAATGAAAAACTGTTTTTT
>TRBV15|TRBD1|.|TRBJ1-5
CATSRDRGWNQPQHF
TGTGCCACCAGCAGGGACAGGGGATGGAATCAGCCCCAGCATTTT
>TRBV7-9|.|few|TRBJ1-4
CASSLALGRETEKLFF
TGTGCCAGCAGCTTAGCGCTCGGCAGGGAGACTGAAAAACTGTTTTTT
>TRBV30|.|.|TRBJ1-1
CAWSDRGDTEAFF
TGTGCCTGGAGTGATCGGGGAGACACTGAAGCTTTCTTT
>TRBV19|.|.|TRBJ1-2
CASSPAEANYGYTF
TGTGCCAGTAGCCCCGCCGAAGCTAACTATGGCTACACCTTC
>TRBV6-1|.|.|TRBJ1-5
CASSDLALYSNQPQHF
TGTGCCAGCAGTGATCTGGCACTTTATAGCAATCAGCCCCAGCATTTT
>TRBV11-2|TRBD1|.|TRBJ2-7
CASSLGDSPYEQYF
TGTGCCAGCAGCTTAGGGGACAGCCCCTACGAGCAGTACTTC
>TRBV27|TRBD1|.|TRBJ1-2
CASRLQGGNYGYTF
TGTGCCAGCAGGTTACAGGGGGGAAACTATGGCTACACCTTC
>TRBV7-9|TRBD1|few|TRBJ1-3
CASSLGTGGNTIYF
TGTGCCAGCAGCTTAGGGACAGGGGGAAACACCATATATTTT
>TRBV7-2|.|.|TRBJ2-5
CASSFGGATSETQYF
TGTGCCAGCAGCTTTGGGGGAGCTACCTCAGAGACCCAGTACTTC
>TRBV7-9|TRBD1|.|TRBJ1-1
CASSQWAGGGGTEAFF
TGTGCCAGCAGCCAGTGGGCAGGGGGCGGGGGCACTGAAGCTTTCTTT
>TRBV6-5|.|.|TRBJ1-2
CASSTRTKRSYTF
TGTGCCAGCAGTACAAGGACAAAGCGCAGCTACACCTTC
>TRBV5-1|TRBD2|.|TRBJ2-2
CASSRGEIHTGELFF
TGCGCCAGCAGCCGGGGGGAAATCCACACCGGGGAGCTGTTTTTT
>TRBV7-9|TRBD1|.|TRBJ2-5
CASSLGPGGGETQYF
TGTGCCAGCAGCTTAGGGCCAGGGGGCGGGGAGACCCAGTACTTC
>TRBV19|.|once|TRBJ1-5
CASSMVRDDQPQHF
TGTGCCAGTAGTATGGTCAGGGATGATCAGCCCCAGCATTTT
>TRBV14|.|.|TRBJ2-7
CASSPRDGPYEQYF
TGTGCCAGCAGCCCTCGGGACGGTCCCTACGAGCAGTACTTC
>TRBV29-1|.|.|TRBJ2-7
CSVKTPYEQYF
TGCAGCGTTAAGACCCCCTACGAGCAGTACTTC
>TRBV6-5|.|.|TRBJ1-2
CASSYELSGAYGYTF
TGTGCCAGCAGTTACGAACTATCGGGAGCCTATGGCTACACCTTC
>TRBV7-9|.|.|TRBJ2-3
CASSLERSSDTQYF
TGTGCCAGCAGCTTAGAACGCTCCTCAGATACGCAGTATTTT
>TRBV6-5|.|.|TRBJ2-1
CASSLPGRYNEQFF
TGTGCCAGCAGTTTACCGGGACGCTACAATGAGCAGTTCTTC
>TRBV5-1|.|.|TRBJ2-7
CASSPPPGEQYF
TGCGCCAGCAGCCCCCCTCCGGGCGAGCAGTACTTC
>TRBV19|.|few|TRBJ2-7
CASSTGVRTYEQYF
TGTGCCAGTAGTACGGGAGTTAGAACCTACGAGCAGTACTTC
>TRBV7-2|.|.|TRBJ2-7
CASSLVRTEDYEQYF
TGTGCCAGCAGCTTAGTCCGGACAGAAGACTACGAGCAGTACTTC
>TRBV6-5|TRBD1|.|TRBJ1-6
CASRSGTGDSPLHF
TGTGCCAGCAGATCCGGGACAGGAGATTCACCCCTCCACTTT
>TRBV2|.|.|TRBJ1-6
CASTIGQSYNSPLHF
TGTGCCAGCACGATAGGACAGTCCTATAATTCACCCCTCCACTTT
>TRBV19|.|.|TRBJ2-6
CASSRPGIRSGANVLTF
TGTGCCAGTAGTAGGCCCGGTATACGCTCTGGGGCCAACGTCCTGACTTTC
>TRBV27|.|.|TRBJ2-4
CASSSTQGGNIQYF
TGTGCCAGCAGCTCAACTCAGGGGGGGAACATTCAGTACTTC
>TRBV15|.|.|TRBJ2-7
CATSRDGNEQYF
TGTGCCACCAGCAGAGACGGAAACGAGCAGTACTTC
>TRBV18|.|.|TRBJ1-3
CASSLLEGGSGNTIYF
TGTGCCAGCTCCCTCCTCGAGGGGGGCTCTGGAAACACCATATATTTT
>TRBV30|.|.|TRBJ2-1
CAWDRVEGEQFF
TGTGCCTGGGACAGGGTGGAGGGTGAGCAGTTCTTC
>TRBV7-6|TRBD2|few|TRBJ2-1
CASSLVAGGPNEQFF
TGTGCCAGCAGCTTAGTTGCGGGAGGGCCCAATGAGCAGTTCTTC
>TRBV19|.|.|TRBJ1-5
CASSTGGAQHF
TGTGCCAGTAGTACAGGAGGCGCGCAGCATTTT
>TRBV6-5|.|.|TRBJ2-7
CASSYRRDRREQYF
TGTGCCAGCAGTTACCGCAGGGACCGACGCGAGCAGTACTTC